The TCR beta chain described here comes from a study of shared clonotypes between healthy human individuals. The CDR3 has 12 residues. Germline V gene sequence: CDR1 LNHDA, CDR2 SQIVND (reference sequence). V shed 5 bases and J shed 8 bases, with 10 bases lying between them. Positively selected for CCR7, the CD45RO-negative cells used as naive CD8 cells excluded terminally differentiated effector memory CD45RA+ cells. Methods used by the authors: Filtering of immunoSEQ junctional sequences could not match full-length read filtering. Profiled with immunoSEQ multiplex PCR; TCRdb holds only in-frame clones, not every one. For V, J and clone size, that table is used; D and trimming come from the DNA. The sample has around 610,000 clones, roughly 95% seen once.

J is TRBJ2-1 and V is TRBV19; D ambiguous. The source of this sequence is a woman aged 25 to 39 in good health. The sequenced sample was naive CD8+ T cells sorted from blood. The CDR3 region has the DNA TGTGCCAGTAGTCCACGTACGGATGAGCAGTTCTTC. Translating gives CASSPRTDEQFF.